This is a list of T cell receptor beta chains from one sample in a study of post-analysis software for immune sequencing data. TCRdb passed the PCR reads through MiXCR, listing each CDR3 protein once. The sample includes about 810,000 distinct CDR3 sequences, roughly 50% of them seen just once. Sequencing used blood. The receptor set was obtained from a girl aged 5-17 years with multiple sclerosis. Each CDR3 is given with its conserved first and last residue. A D gene is named only where the DNA matches it firmly. A clone size is listed for some rows: how often the clone was seen (once, few, many), or a class if it is expanded.

J gene,V gene,D gene,clone size,CDR3 DNA,CDR3 protein
TRBJ2-5,TRBV6-1,TRBD1,NA,TGTGCCAGCAGTGAAGATATTGAGGGGGCCAGGGAGACCCAGTACTTC,CASSEDIEGARETQYF
TRBJ2-3,TRBV5-6,TRBD1,NA,TGTGCCAGCAGCTTGTTACAGGGGCCAGATACGCAGTATTTT,CASSLLQGPDTQYF
TRBJ1-5,TRBV28,TRBD1,NA,TGTGCCAGCAGCCCTGGACAGGGTTGGAATCAGCCCCAGCATTTT,CASSPGQGWNQPQHF
TRBJ2-6,TRBV10-3,NA,few,TGTGCCATCAAGGCAGGCCCCTCTGGGGCCAACGTCCTGACTTTC,CAIKAGPSGANVLTF
TRBJ2-5,TRBV7-8,TRBD2,NA,TGTGCCAGCAACTTAGGAGGACTAGCGGAAGTCCAAGAGACCCAGTACTTC,CASNLGGLAEVQETQYF
TRBJ2-5,TRBV6-1,NA,NA,TGTGCCAGCAGTGAATTTATGAGAGGGCCAAAACAAGAGACCCAGTACTTC,CASSEFMRGPKQETQYF
TRBJ2-3,TRBV5-6,NA,NA,TGTGCCAGCAGCTACACGGGGACAGATACGCAGTATTTT,CASSYTGTDTQYF
TRBJ2-3,TRBV20-1,NA,NA,TGCAGTGCTAGCATCCTGCGAGAAAGCACAGATACGCAGTATTTT,CSASILRESTDTQYF
TRBJ2-1,TRBV2,TRBD2,NA,TGTGCCAGCACCCCTCACGGGCTAGCGGGCGAGCAGTTCTTC,CASTPHGLAGEQFF
TRBJ1-4,TRBV7-9,NA,NA,TGTGCCAGCAGCCCAATCGAGGGGGAAAAACTGTTTTTT,CASSPIEGEKLFF
TRBJ1-1,TRBV11-2,NA,NA,TGTGCCAGCAGCTTAGCTCTGGGGCGGAACACTGAAGCTTTCTTT,CASSLALGRNTEAFF
TRBJ2-3,TRBV6-6,NA,NA,TGTGCCGCGGGCAGAGGGGACTCGAAACATACGCAGTATTTT,CAAGRGDSKHTQYF
TRBJ2-5,TRBV10-3,TRBD2,NA,TGTGCCATCAGTGACGTACTAGCGGGGGGAGAGACCCAGTACTTC,CAISDVLAGGETQYF
TRBJ2-7,TRBV29-1,TRBD1,NA,TGCAGCGTTGAGGGGACAGGGGGCAATGAGCAGTACTTC,CSVEGTGGNEQYF
TRBJ2-5,TRBV12-3/TRBV12-4,TRBD2,NA,TGTGCCAGCGGCCCCGGGACTAGCGGGGGGTCGTACCAAGAGACCCAGTACTTC,CASGPGTSGGSYQETQYF
TRBJ2-1,TRBV25-1,NA,NA,TGTGCCAGCAGTGCCCTCACGGGACTTCGACTCTCCCAGTTCTTC,CASSALTGLRLSQFF
TRBJ2-7,TRBV2,NA,NA,TGTGCCAGCAGGTATTCACACGAGCAGTACTTC,CASRYSHEQYF